Each of the 25 T cell receptor beta chains below was sequenced from the same sample in a study of blood T cell repertoires in COVID-19. TCRdb keeps only in-frame clones here, not all; method: immunoSEQ multiplex PCR. The top ten hold roughly 9.6% of the sample, which has under 200,000 clones, approximately 80% seen once. What was sequenced was PBMCs or T cells enriched from blood (not recorded which). Receptors originate from a man aged 50 to 59 who had recovered from COVID-19.

This chain uses TRBV28 with TRBJ2-3, with 10 bases that match TRBD1. V lost 4 bases to trimming and J lost 1 base; unmatched junction nucleotides: 8. The germline V gene has CDR1 MDHEN and CDR2 SYDVKM. The length of the CDR3 is 17 residues. This chain's CDR3 is CASSYTSGTGGTDTQYF. CDR3 in DNA: TGTGCCAGCAGTTACACCTCCGGGACAGGGGGCACAGATACGCAGTATTTT.

The gene calls are TRBV6-5 and TRBJ2-2; D not certain. Between the trimmed V and J ends, which lost 7 bases and 4 bases, there was a span of 10 bases. CDR1 is MNHEY, CDR2 SVGAGI, per germline. CDR3 length: 13 amino acids. CDR3 amino acids: CASTIYGTGELFF. The CDR3 DNA follows: TGTGCCAGCACGATATACGGCACCGGGGAGCTGTTTTTT.

The chain joins TRBV7-8 to TRBJ2-7; 9 bases are a match to TRBD2. The CDR3 runs to 14 residues. The trim removed 6 bases at V and 9 bases at J, leaving 12 bases unmatched. Germline CDR1 reads SGHVS; CDR2 reads FQNEAQ. The CDR3 sequence is CASSPGWPSGTQYF. The CDR3 DNA sequence: TGTGCCAGCAGTCCAGGGTGGCCTAGCGGGACGCAGTACTTC.

The genes are TRBV13 and TRBJ2-7, with 7 bases matching TRBD2. V lost 5 bases and J lost 5; bases outside the gene matches: 6. The CDR3 spans 13 residues. Germline values: CDR1 PRHDT, CDR2 FYEKMQ (reference sequence). CDR3 nucleotides: TGTGCCAGCAGCCTCGGGCGGGGGAACGAGCAGTACTTC. Translated: CASSLGRGNEQYF.

The V gene is TRBV19, the J gene TRBJ2-7; a possible D gene is TRBD2 (5 bases). CDR1 is LNHDA, CDR2 SQIVND, per germline (reference sequence). CDR3 length: 12 residues. Trimming took off 6 bases at V and 5 bases at J, with 11 bases between the two ends. CDR3 amino acids: CASSEGRHEQYF. Here the CDR3 DNA reads TGTGCCAGTAGCGAGGGAAGGCACGAGCAGTACTTC.

This chain connects TRBV18 to TRBJ2-3, with 8 positions matching TRBD1. In germline, CDR1 is KGHSH, CDR2 LQKENI. V dropped 5 bases and J dropped 2; count of bases not matched to a gene: 12. The CDR3 spans 17 residues. CDR3 in DNA: TGTGCCAGCTCATCGGTCTTGGGACAGGAGAACACAGATACGCAGTATTTT. It encodes CASSSVLGQENTDTQYF.

This chain connects TRBV3-1 (or the pseudogene TRBV3-2) to TRBJ2-2; a possible D gene is TRBD2 (7 bases). V was trimmed by 0 bases and J by 0 bases, leaving 14 bases between them. The CDR3 sequence is 18 residues long. CDR1 LGHDT and CDR2 YNNKEL come from the germline V gene (reference sequence). In nucleotides, the CDR3 is TGTGCCAGCAGCCAAGAGGTCTGGGGGGGCGCGAACACCGGGGAGCTGTTTTTT. It specifies CASSQEVWGGANTGELFF.

This clone was counted once. The J gene is TRBJ1-5, the V gene TRBV7-8; 8 positions agree with TRBD1. CDR3 size: 15 residues. Trimming cost V 4 bases and J 6 bases; bases outside gene matches: 8. Germline V CDR1 and CDR2: SGHVS, FQNEAQ. CDR3 residues: CASSSDRGRSQPQHF. CDR3 in DNA: TGTGCCAGCAGCTCCGACAGGGGAAGATCTCAGCCCCAGCATTTT. The full variable domain, its missing parts supplied by reference TRBV7-8 and TRBJ1-5, is GAGVSQSPRYKVAKRGQDVALRCDPISGHVSLFWYQQALGQGPEFLTYFQNEAQLDKSGLPSDRFFAERPEGSVSTLKIQRTQQEDSAVYLCASSSDRGRSQPQHFGDGTRLSIL.

The CDR3 spells CASGLVPFQGLDSNQPQHF. As DNA, the CDR3 is TGTGCTAGTGGTTTGGTTCCCTTCCAGGGGCTGGATAGCAATCAGCCCCAGCATTTT. V gene TRBV12-5 combines with J gene TRBJ1-5; perhaps TRBD1 as D (6 bases). Germline V CDR1 and CDR2: LGHNT, FRNRAP. This CDR3 is built from 19 residues. Deletions cut 0 bases from V and 0 bases from J, with 18 bases between.

The genes are TRBV5-5 and TRBJ1-2; 7 bases fit TRBD1. V was pared by 3 bases and J by 2 bases, with 7 bases of the junction left unmatched. This CDR3 is built from 15 residues. Germline V gene lookup returns CDR1 SGHKS and CDR2 YYEKEE (reference sequence). The CDR3 spells CASSSTLDRNYGYTF. In nucleotides, the CDR3 is TGTGCCAGCAGCTCCACCTTGGACAGGAACTATGGCTACACCTTC. Based on the CDR3 plus reference TRBV5-5 and TRBJ1-2, the full variable domain is DAGVTQSPTHLIKTRGQQVTLRCSPISGHKSVSWYQQVLGQGPQFIFQYYEKEERGRGNFPDRFSARQFPNYSSELNVNALLLGDSALYLCASSSTLDRNYGYTFGSGTRLTVV.

In its sample, this clone was seen a few times. DNA of the CDR3: TGTGCCAGCAGCGTAGCGGGGACAGGAGTCTACGAGCAGTACTTC. Residues: CASSVAGTGVYEQYF. J is TRBJ2-7 and V is TRBV9, with TRBD1 matching 8 bases. J was trimmed by 3 bases and V by 0 bases; bases with no gene match: 5. This CDR3 has 15 residues. Germline CDR1 SGDLS, CDR2 YYNGEE.

The chain links TRBV10-3 to TRBJ2-1; 7 bases are shared with TRBD1. The CDR3 contains 14 residues. Germline values: CDR1 ENHRY, CDR2 SYGVKD. The trim removed 6 bases at V and 7 bases at J, leaving 9 bases unmatched. The CDR3 DNA sequence: TGTGCCATCAGGGACAGGTCGGCAGTTAATGAGCAGTTCTTC. It codes for CAIRDRSAVNEQFF.

The J gene is TRBJ2-2, the V gene TRBV24-1; possibly TRBD2 for D (5 bases). V lost 1 base to trimming and J lost 7 bases, with 6 bases between them. CDR1 and CDR2 (germline): KGHDR, SFDVKD. The CDR3 has 13 amino acids. This CDR3 reads CATSDFGIGELFF. For the CDR3, the DNA is TGTGCCACCAGTGATTTCGGGATCGGGGAGCTGTTTTTT.

The gene calls are TRBV3-1 (or the pseudogene TRBV3-2) and TRBJ2-5, with D possibly matching TRBD2 (6 bases). The germline V gene has CDR1 LGHDT and CDR2 YNNKEL (reference sequence). The CDR3 spans 14 residues. Deletions cut 4 bases from V and 2 bases from J, with 11 bases between. The CDR3 region has the DNA TGTGCCAGCAGCCCTCGGGACTTTCAAGAGACCCAGTACTTC. This encodes CASSPRDFQETQYF.

CDR3 in amino acids: CASSLRRGDSPLHF. Written as DNA, the CDR3 is TGTGCCAGCAGCTTACGCAGGGGGGATTCACCCCTCCACTTT. The chain is built from TRBV7-6 and TRBJ1-6; 7 bases are a match to TRBD1. The V and J ends lost 2 bases and 8 bases, in that order; junction bases with no gene match: 3. The length of the CDR3 is 14 residues. Per the germline V gene, CDR1 is SGHVS and CDR2 is FNYEAQ.

The V call is TRBV28, the J call TRBJ2-7, with 8 bases that match TRBD1. CDR1 MDHEN and CDR2 SYDVKM come from the germline V gene. The CDR3 has 14 residues. Unmatched junction bases numbered 11, after V lost 7 bases and J lost 6 bases. The CDR3 spells CASKVPGQVFEQYF. The CDR3 coding sequence is TGTGCCAGCAAGGTCCCGGGACAGGTCTTCGAGCAGTACTTC.

The genes are TRBV7-9 and TRBJ2-2; 7 bases map to TRBD2. The germline V gene has CDR1 SEHNR and CDR2 FQNEAQ (reference sequence). J lost 0 bases, V lost 9 bases, and 7 bases had no gene match. There are 15 residues in the CDR3. This CDR3 reads CARSSGLPNTGELFF. Written as DNA, the CDR3 is TGTGCCAGGTCCTCGGGACTACCGAACACCGGGGAGCTGTTTTTT.

The rearrangement links TRBV5-1 to TRBJ2-7, with D tentatively TRBD1 (5 bases). The V gene lost 0 bases and the J gene lost 0 bases, with 10 bases spanning the gap. The germline V gene encodes CDR1 SGHRS and CDR2 YFSETQ. The CDR3 sequence is 15 residues long. The CDR3 DNA reads TGCGCCAGCAGCTTGGTGTACAGGAGCTCCTACGAGCAGTACTTC. As protein: CASSLVYRSSYEQYF.

The rearrangement uses TRBV21-1 and TRBJ1-6; the D call TRBD1 from the table was never checked on the DNA. TRBV21-1 is marked as a pseudogene. CDR3 size: 17 residues. This chain's CDR3 is CASSLRTGMRLNSPLHF. The CDR3 region has the DNA TGTGCCAGCAGCCTCCGGACAGGTATGCGACTTAATTCACCCCTCCACTTT.

The chain combines TRBV6-1 with TRBJ2-7; 7 bases fit TRBD1. Looked up from germline, CDR1 is MNHNS and CDR2 is SASEGT. This CDR3 has 15 residues. The trim removed 1 base at V and 3 bases at J, leaving 6 bases unmatched. The CDR3 region has the DNA TGTGCCAGCAGTGAAGAGGGGGCAGGGGGCTACGAGCAGTACTTC. This encodes CASSEEGAGGYEQYF.

This clone has a handful of counts. The rearrangement uses TRBV11-2 and TRBJ2-7, with D maybe TRBD1 (6 bases). The V end was cut by 0 bases, the J end by 6 bases, with 15 bases between. This CDR3 is built from 15 residues. CDR1 is SGHAT, CDR2 FQNNGV, per germline. CDR3: CASSLERDTSLEQYF. The CDR3 DNA follows: TGTGCCAGCAGCTTAGAGAGGGACACATCCCTCGAGCAGTACTTC.

The V gene is TRBV24-1, the J gene TRBJ2-1, with TRBD2 matching over 8 bases. The V and J ends lost 7 bases and 6 bases, in that order; junction bases with no gene match: 16. The CDR3 contains 17 residues. Germline CDR1 reads KGHDR; CDR2 reads SFDVKD. The CDR3 loop is CATSSVGSGRSSNEQFF. DNA of the CDR3: TGTGCCACCAGCTCCGTGGGGAGCGGGAGAAGTAGCAATGAGCAGTTCTTC.

The CDR3 DNA follows: TGTGCCAGCAGCTTTGGACAGAACAATGAGCAGTTCTTC. It yields the protein CASSFGQNNEQFF. This chain uses TRBV11-3 with TRBJ2-1; tentatively, D is TRBD1 (6 bases). Germline V lookup: CDR1 SGHNT, CDR2 YENEEA. The CDR3 totals 13 residues. With 3 bases removed from V and 5 bases from J, the gap between germline ends came to 8 bases.

The rearrangement joins TRBV11-2 to TRBJ1-2, with D possibly matching TRBD1 (6 bases). V was clipped by 3 bases and J by 4 bases, with 18 bases between them. The length of the CDR3 is 16 residues. Germline lookup yields CDR1 SGHAT and CDR2 FQNNGV. In DNA form, the CDR3 reads TGTGCCAGCAGCTTGACTCGGGGCAGGGGCTCCTATGGCTACACCTTC. It codes for CASSLTRGRGSYGYTF.

This chain joins TRBV6-5 and TRBJ1-4, with a tentative D call TRBD1 (6 bases). CDR1 is MNHEY and CDR2 is SVGAGI in the germline V gene. The CDR3 is 14 residues long. Trimming removed 6 bases at V and 0 bases at J, with 8 bases between. Here the CDR3 reads CASSWTATNEKLFF. The CDR3 bases are TGTGCCAGCAGCTGGACAGCAACTAATGAAAAACTGTTTTTT.